This entry describes one T cell receptor (beta chain). Its target antigen remains unknown. No base quality information exists; no much larger clone differs at one position. Different DNA sequences within this sample yield the same CDR3. After removal of 2 bases from V and 1 base from J, the junction retains 0 bases not matched to a gene. The germline V gene (reference sequence) yields MNHEY for CDR1 and SMNVEV for CDR2. Its CDR3 holds 15 amino acids, cysteine through phenylalanine. The read is trimmed to its CDR3 DNA, 45 bases read in frame from base 1. CD8 naive samples consisted of CD45RO-negative cells that were positively selected for CCR7, yielding a CD45RA+CCR7+ population without TemRA cells. Donors were healthy HIV-negative adults with no recently reported acute infections or vaccinations. Only Caucasian adults living in Nashville, Tennessee, USA were represented among the donors. Blood was collected by leukapheresis, and PBMCs were isolated by Ficoll-Histopaque density gradient centrifugation and then cryopreserved in liquid nitrogen vapor phase. Analytical flow cytometry was used to check the purity and quantity of each magnetically sorted T cell population. Genomic DNA was isolated from every sorted fraction and measured by UV absorbance on a Nanodrop 2000c.

Using the deep immunoSEQ assay, multiplex PCR amplified TCR CDR3 regions from genomic DNA. Genomic DNA extracted from each cell subset was distributed evenly over all wells of several immunoSEQ 96-well plates, and each plate served as one replicate. For sorted subsets, roughly 200 ng of genomic DNA, equivalent to around 31,000 T cell genomes, went into each replicate PCR. Purified libraries were quantified with a Qubit 3.0 fluorometer, sized on a Bioanalyzer 2100, and re-quantified with the KAPA Library Quantification kit. Each immunoSEQ 96-well plate was sequenced on its own single-read 150-cycle Illumina NextSeq 550 flow cell. The source study handled its data this way. Because the immunoSEQ output included only junctional sequences and no quality scores, the filtering could not be the same as the filtering used for full-length reads. To assign V/J genes and CDR3, sequences were annotated using PyIR, a Python wrapper for IgBLAST v1.9, with IMGT germline references. Reads with weak V/J assignments (E-value above 1e-6), missing CDR3, stop codons, out-of-frame junctions, or ambiguous translated residues were removed. V3J clonotypes were defined as sequences sharing the same inferred V gene, J gene, and CDR3 amino acid sequence. Percentage overlap between repertoires was computed as shared unique clonotypes divided by the size of the smaller repertoire. Richness of each repertoire was evaluated using RTK rarefaction, the Chao1 estimator, and Recon v2.1 estimates of unobserved clonotypes. OLGA was used to compute generation probabilities for all TCRbeta clonotypes that the gDNA method yielded from a handful of donors. TCRdb took this table from immuneACCESS and kept in-frame rearrangements with V and J called. Such tables lack part of the clones; where checked against another copy, unresolved V genes explain under half of the gap, and the rest is unexplained. V, J and clone size derive from that table, while D and trimming were established from the DNA sequence. The sample table lists roughly 2,000,000 clones, roughly 94% of them with a count of one. 0.95% to 1.5% of the sample is held by the ten biggest clonotypes.

The data derive from a study of shared clonotypes between healthy human individuals (dated by TCRdb to 2020 to 2022). Some background on the complete study: Three men and a couple of women, aged 18 to 49 years, made up the cohort. For each donor, CD4 naive and CD4 memory were each given three plates, CD8 naive was given two plates, and CD8 memory was given one plate. Per donor, leukapheresis produced somewhere between about 0.94 and 9.5 billion PBMCs. To estimate repertoire size and how much clonotype sharing occurs between individuals, the study deeply sequenced the blood TCR repertoires of several healthy adults. Libraries were prepared and TCR repertoires were sequenced by different laboratories using diverse techniques, in order to increase sequencing depth and limit assay-specific biases.

Summary of the overall study and its limitations: Clonotypes shared by all four sorted-subset donors showed higher generation probabilities than non-shared clonotypes. Sharing across a few donors was observed for about 5% of naive CD4, over 3% of naive CD8, 2% to 2.5% of memory CD4, and about 0.4% of memory CD8 clonotypes. Because the study included a small number of donors, the genetic and exposure-history diversity represented was limited. Based on pairwise subsampling, the degree of clonotype sharing among donors was expected to be affected by sequencing depth. Sampling was limited to blood, and TCR repertoires in tissue likely differ from TCR repertoires in blood. Rarefaction of sorted-subset datasets indicated incomplete sequencing despite the large sequencing depth. Larger estimated clonotype richness was generally found for naive subsets than for memory subsets.

The V gene is TRBV27 and the J gene is TRBJ2-5; 11 middle bases align to TRBD2. Sequenced: naive CD8+ T cells sorted from blood. In the paper's terms, the cell subset or site label means: CD45RA+CCR7+. The sequence was obtained from a man between 18 and 29 years old in good health. The CDR3 loop reads CASSLLAGGQETQYF. The DNA sequence is as follows: TGTGCCAGCAGTTTACTAGCGGGGGGCCAAGAGACCCAGTACTTC.